This TCR beta chain was captured in a study of identical twins. About this clonotype itself: What it recognizes is unknown.

This CDR3 is 15 amino acids long. Germline lookup yields CDR1 LGHNA and CDR2 YSLEER. V was clipped by 4 bases and J by 1 base, with 10 bases between them. Via MiXCR, TCRdb re-called the 5' RACE reads, giving one row per CDR3 protein. The sample lists 460,000 or so distinct CDR3 sequences; 13% to 15% were seen once. Study-wide findings and caveats: For zero-insertion analyses, partial confounding could come from invariant MAIT and iNKT cells. It was out-of-frame TCR alpha sharing in monozygotic twins that models underestimated.

This sample also appeared in a second study, on yellow fever vaccine responses in identical twins.

The sequence was obtained from a woman between 18 and 29 years old in good health. The sample taken for sequencing was CD4+ T cells sorted from blood. The chain uses TRBV4-3 and TRBJ2-2, with unresolved D. The CDR3 region is CASSPRNGNTGELFF. In DNA form, the CDR3 reads TGCGCCAGCAGCCCTCGTAACGGGAACACCGGGGAGCTGTTTTTT.